Listed below are T cell receptor beta chains from one sample, sequenced in a study of T cells expressing NK-cell markers. From the 5' RACE reads, TCRdb lists one entry per CDR3 protein and no DNA. In all, the sample yields 150,000 or so distinct CDR3 sequences. The source material was blood T cells: a sorted CD56 or NKG2C T cell subset, CD4+ or CD8+ T cells, or bulk PBMC T cells (not recorded which). The receptors derive from a woman in her fifties or sixties in good health. CDR3s include the opening cysteine and the closing phenylalanine or tryptophan.

TRBV5-1	TRBJ2-7	CASSPVGRPYEQYF
TRBV6-2/TRBV6-3	TRBJ2-6	CASSVGPFSGANVLTF
TRBV7-2	TRBJ2-3	CASSFGLAGLTDTQYF
TRBV11-2	TRBJ2-5	CASIGSIGGETQYF
TRBV15	TRBJ2-1	CATSRDQRLSYNEQFF
TRBV7-2	TRBJ2-1	CASSLADSPYNEQFF
TRBV5-1	TRBJ1-1	CASSLGQTGIGSEAFF
TRBV7-9	TRBJ2-1	CASSLEGGGEQFF
TRBV7-2	TRBJ1-4	CASSFGEKLFF
TRBV7-9	TRBJ2-2	CASSPGPKKTPGELFF
TRBV12-5	TRBJ2-7	CASAVSGSYEQYF
TRBV20-1	TRBJ2-7	CSAAAWGNYEQYF
TRBV6-1	TRBJ1-2	CASRQEHGYTF
TRBV21-1	TRBJ1-1	CASSKEPILNQGKTEAFF
TRBV5-1	TRBJ2-4	CASPAYEGLAKNIQYF
TRBV7-9	TRBJ2-1	CASSLAHRDGYNEQFF
TRBV7-6	TRBJ1-2	CASSSGVADGYTF
TRBV9	TRBJ2-1	CASSVGGISNEQFF
TRBV10-3	TRBJ2-1	CASRGAVRGPYNEQFF
TRBV7-6	TRBJ2-5	CASSLEPQETQYF
TRBV20-1	TRBJ2-1	CSARDPRTSHSSYNEQFF
TRBV20-1	TRBJ2-3	CSARERGTGGDTQYF
TRBV4-1	TRBJ2-1	CASSQATLDNEQFF
TRBV3-1	TRBJ2-6	CASSQGPGDGANVLTF
TRBV15	TRBJ2-3	CATSRAHPRSYDTDTRYF
TRBV7-8	TRBJ2-1	CASSQMPSGRIYEQFF
TRBV6-5	TRBJ2-4	CASSYGFGGGHIQYF
TRBV27	TRBJ2-6	CASSLMMTGANVLTF
TRBV12-3/TRBV12-4	TRBJ2-1	CASSPPSGSVGSYNEQFF
TRBV6-1	TRBJ1-1	CASSEVWTGGTEAFF
TRBV5-1	TRBJ2-1	CASSLVSGEYNEQFF
TRBV20-1	TRBJ2-1	CSGGRTSGDNEQFF
TRBV2	TRBJ2-1	CASRAGVDYNEQFF
TRBV11-2	TRBJ2-2	CASSLMVAGELFF
TRBV7-8	TRBJ2-3	CASRAGLSTDTQYF
TRBV12-3/TRBV12-4	TRBJ2-1	CASSSEGRAYNEQFF
TRBV7-8	TRBJ2-4	CASSYSLAGEEKNIQYF
TRBV20-1	TRBJ1-3	CSATDDSTNTIYF
TRBV2	TRBJ2-3	CASLLADTQYF
TRBV7-9	TRBJ2-2	CASSSAVTARHELFF
TRBV11-2	TRBJ2-1	CASSLWSGVSYNEQFF
TRBV12-3/TRBV12-4	TRBJ1-1	CASRVDRGTEAFF
TRBV30	TRBJ2-3	CAWSVLGGFDTQYF
TRBV10-3	TRBJ2-5	CAISESASLRETQYF
TRBV7-6	TRBJ1-3	CASSVSALPLADTIYF
TRBV20-1	TRBJ2-7	CSARPRGNSYEQYF
TRBV7-6	TRBJ2-7	CASSLDWTGGYEQYF
TRBV5-1	TRBJ2-7	CASSLGDRLGYEQYF
TRBV7-9	TRBJ2-1	CASSFRDYSNEQFF
TRBV12-3/TRBV12-4	TRBJ2-4	CASSPTGGLIQYF